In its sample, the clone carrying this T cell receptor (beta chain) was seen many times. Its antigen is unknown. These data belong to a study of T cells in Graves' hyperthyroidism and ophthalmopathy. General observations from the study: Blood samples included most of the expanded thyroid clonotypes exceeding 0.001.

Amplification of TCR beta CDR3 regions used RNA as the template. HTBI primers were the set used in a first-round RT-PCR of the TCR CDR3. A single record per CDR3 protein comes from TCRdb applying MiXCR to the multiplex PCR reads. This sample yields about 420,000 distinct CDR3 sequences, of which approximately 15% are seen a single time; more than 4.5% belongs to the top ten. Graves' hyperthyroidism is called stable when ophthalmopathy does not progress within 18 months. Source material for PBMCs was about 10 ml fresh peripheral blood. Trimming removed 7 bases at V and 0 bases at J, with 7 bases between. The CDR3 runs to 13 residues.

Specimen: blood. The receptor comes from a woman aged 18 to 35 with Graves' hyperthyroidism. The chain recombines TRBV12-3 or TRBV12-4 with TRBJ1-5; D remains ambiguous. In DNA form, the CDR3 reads TGTGCCAGCACGGAGAGTAGCAATCAGCCCCAGCATTTT. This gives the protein CASTESSNQPQHF.